The 8 T cell receptor beta chains in this list originate from one sample, sequenced in a study of CD4 T cells in relation to SARS-CoV-2 and coronaviruses. No antigen has been identified for these receptors. CD4+ T cells from unexposed donors were obtained before the COVID-19 pandemic (2011-2018). After ten to eleven days of culture, CD4+ T cells were isolated. Method: immunoSEQ multiplex PCR; TCRdb's copy keeps in-frame clones and lacks some. The repertoire holds 20,000 or so clones, with roughly four fifths as singletons. Sequencing used CD4+ T cells from PBMCs, cultured in vitro. The receptors originated from a human donor in good health.

The genes are TRBV2 and TRBJ1-4, with TRBD1 matching over 11 bases. CDR3 length: 14 residues. CDR1 is SNHLY, CDR2 FYNNEI, per germline. V gave up 5 bases and J gave up 8 bases; unmatched junction bases: 4. The CDR3 protein is CASSPDRGREKLFF. CDR3 DNA sequence: TGTGCCAGCAGTCCGGACAGGGGGCGAGAAAAACTGTTTTTT.

Only a few counts were recorded for this clone. The chain employs TRBV18 and TRBJ1-5, with TRBD1 identical over 7 bases. Germline assignment: CDR1 KGHSH and CDR2 LQKENI. CDR3 length: 15 amino acids. V gave up 3 bases and J gave up 7 bases; unmatched junction bases: 9. The CDR3 region has the DNA TGTGCCAGCTCACCTGCGGGACAGAGCTTACAGCCCCAGCATTTT. Translated, it gives CASSPAGQSLQPQHF.

In this sample, this clone turned up once. The CDR3 region has the DNA TGTGCCAGCAGCGTAGCTATGGGGCTGGAAGGTGGCTACACCTTC. Translating it yields CASSVAMGLEGGYTF. The V gene is TRBV9, the J gene TRBJ1-2; D may be TRBD1 (5 bases). Per germline, CDR1 SGDLS and CDR2 YYNGEE. Trimming left V 0 bases short and J 7 bases short, with 16 bases between. The CDR3 is made up of 15 amino acids.

This clone appeared a single time. This chain uses TRBV7-9 with TRBJ1-4, with D possibly matching TRBD1 (6 bases). The CDR3 spans 16 residues. V was pared by 4 bases and J by 6 bases, with 18 bases between. The V gene's germline CDR1 is SEHNR and CDR2 FQNEAQ (reference sequence). CDR3 protein: CASSYLPGQGDEKLFF. DNA for the CDR3: TGTGCCAGCAGCTACCTTCCGGGACAAGGGGATGAAAAACTGTTTTTT.

This clone was seen only a few times. The chain has TRBV6-6 and TRBJ1-1; the match to TRBD1 covers 9 bases. Germline values: CDR1 MNHNY, CDR2 SVGAGI (reference sequence). Unmatched junction bases numbered 11, after V lost 5 bases and J lost 7 bases. This CDR3 is built from 15 residues. The CDR3 DNA reads as TGTGCCAGCAGTAGCCAAGGGACAGGGTCGGGTGAAGCTTTCTTT. Protein sequence: CASSSQGTGSGEAFF.

The chain is built from TRBV19 and TRBJ2-7, with 11 nucleotides matching TRBD2. The trim removed 6 bases at V and 5 bases at J, leaving 9 bases unmatched. From germline, CDR1 is LNHDA and CDR2 SQIVND (reference sequence). CDR3 size: 15 residues. CDR3 residues: CASRDPGTSGNEQYF. The CDR3, as DNA: TGTGCCAGTAGGGACCCCGGGACTAGCGGTAACGAGCAGTACTTC.

The table lists this clone with a few counts. J is TRBJ1-4 and V is TRBV5-1; D is perhaps TRBD1 (6 bases). V lost 3 bases and J lost 6, with 18 bases in between. Germline assignment: CDR1 SGHRS and CDR2 YFSETQ. The length of the CDR3 is 16 residues. The CDR3 DNA reads TGCGCCAGCAGCTGGGGAGTCGGAGGGGGGGATGAAAAACTGTTTTTT. Translated: CASSWGVGGGDEKLFF.

J is TRBJ1-4 and V is TRBV9; D gene ambiguous. The germline V gene has CDR1 SGDLS and CDR2 YYNGEE. V was shortened by 4 bases and J by 8 bases, with 12 bases between the two germline ends. The CDR3 covers 13 residues. The CDR3 bases are TGTGCCAGCAGCCCGGGAGGGTGGGAAAAACTGTTTTTT. The encoded protein is CASSPGGWEKLFF.